This entry lists 4 T cell receptor beta chains sequenced from one sample in a study of neurological immune-mediated disorders. TCRdb re-derived calls from the 5' RACE reads in MiXCR, one entry per CDR3 protein. Among tens of thousands of distinct CDR3 sequences, around 3.5% were seen once, and the ten largest hold 5.5% to 6%. The sample consisted of PBMCs. Receptors were obtained from a man in his forties with multiple sclerosis.

At least ten counts were recorded for this clonotype. This sequence joins TRBV20-1 and TRBJ1-6; D not certain. Trimming shortened V by 0 bases and J by 8 bases, and 8 bases separated the two germline ends. The germline V gene has CDR1 DFQATT and CDR2 SNEGSKA (reference sequence). The CDR3 covers 13 residues. The CDR3 DNA reads as TGCAGTGCTAGAGAAATTGGTGATTCACCCCTCCACTTT. Its translation: CSAREIGDSPLHF.

This clonotype was observed many times. The chain couples TRBV5-1 to TRBJ2-5; 12 positions match TRBD2. Losses at the gene ends were 2 bases for V and 5 bases for J; bases not matched to a gene: 1. Looked up from germline, CDR1 is SGHRS and CDR2 is YFSETQ. CDR3 size: 14 residues. The CDR3 DNA reads TGCGCCAGCAGCTTAGGACTAGCGGGGGAGACCCAGTACTTC. Its protein is CASSLGLAGETQYF.

The rearrangement links TRBV14 to TRBJ1-1; 8 bases are shared with TRBD1. From germline, CDR1 is SGHDN and CDR2 FVKESK. V was pared by 1 base and J by 4 bases, with 5 bases of the junction left unmatched. The CDR3 sequence is 15 residues long. CDR3 loop: CASSQAAGGFTEAFF. CDR3 nucleotide sequence: TGTGCCAGCAGCCAAGCTGCAGGGGGCTTCACTGAAGCTTTCTTT.

In this sample, this clonotype turned up many times. This sequence joins TRBV20-1 and TRBJ2-7; 8 nucleotides align to TRBD1. The V gene end was trimmed by 5 bases and the J gene end by 0 bases; junction bases not matched to a gene: 3. Germline assignment: CDR1 DFQATT and CDR2 SNEGSKA (reference sequence). The CDR3 loop spans 13 amino acids. CDR3 sequence: CSAPGQDSYEQYF. In DNA, the CDR3 is TGCAGTGCTCCGGGACAGGACTCCTACGAGCAGTACTTC.